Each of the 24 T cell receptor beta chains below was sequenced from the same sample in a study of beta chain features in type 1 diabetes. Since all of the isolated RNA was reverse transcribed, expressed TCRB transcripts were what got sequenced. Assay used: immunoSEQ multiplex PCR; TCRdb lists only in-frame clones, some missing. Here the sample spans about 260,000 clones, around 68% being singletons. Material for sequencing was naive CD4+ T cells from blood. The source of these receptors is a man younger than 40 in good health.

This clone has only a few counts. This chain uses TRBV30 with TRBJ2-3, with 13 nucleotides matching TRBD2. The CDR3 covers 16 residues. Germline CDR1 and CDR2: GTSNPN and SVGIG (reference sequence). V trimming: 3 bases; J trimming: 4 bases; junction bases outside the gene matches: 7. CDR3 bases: TGTGCCTGGAGCCAACAACTAGCGGGGGGGCCAGATACGCAGTATTTT. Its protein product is CAWSQQLAGGPDTQYF.

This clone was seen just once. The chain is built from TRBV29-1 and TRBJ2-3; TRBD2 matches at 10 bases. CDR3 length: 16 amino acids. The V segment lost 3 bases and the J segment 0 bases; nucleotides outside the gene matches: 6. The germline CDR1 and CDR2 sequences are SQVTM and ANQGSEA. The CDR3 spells CSVEASGGKSTDTQYF. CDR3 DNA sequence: TGCAGCGTTGAGGCTAGCGGGGGTAAAAGCACAGATACGCAGTATTTT.

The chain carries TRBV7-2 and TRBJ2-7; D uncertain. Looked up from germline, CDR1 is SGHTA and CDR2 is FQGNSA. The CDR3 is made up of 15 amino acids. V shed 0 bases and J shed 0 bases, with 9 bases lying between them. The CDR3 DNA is TGTGCCAGCAGCTTAGCGGGCGACCCCTCCTACGAGCAGTACTTC. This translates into CASSLAGDPSYEQYF.

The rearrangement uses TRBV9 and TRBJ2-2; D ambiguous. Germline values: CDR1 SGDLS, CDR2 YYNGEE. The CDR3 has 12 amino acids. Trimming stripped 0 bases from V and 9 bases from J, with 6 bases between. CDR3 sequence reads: CASSVGFRELFF. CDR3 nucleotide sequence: TGTGCCAGCAGCGTAGGGTTCCGGGAGCTGTTTTTT.

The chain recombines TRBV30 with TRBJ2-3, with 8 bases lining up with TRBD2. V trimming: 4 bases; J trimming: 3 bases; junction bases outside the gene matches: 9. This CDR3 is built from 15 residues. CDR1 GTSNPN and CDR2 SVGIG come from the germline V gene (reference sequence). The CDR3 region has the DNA TGTGCCTGGAACACCGGGAGGGTTATGACAGATACGCAGTATTTT. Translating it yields CAWNTGRVMTDTQYF.

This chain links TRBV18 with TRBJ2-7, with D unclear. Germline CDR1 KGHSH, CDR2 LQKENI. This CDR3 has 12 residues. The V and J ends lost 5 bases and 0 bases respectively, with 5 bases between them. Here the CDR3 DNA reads TGTGCCAGCTCAGCCTACTCCTACGAGCAGTACTTC. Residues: CASSAYSYEQYF.

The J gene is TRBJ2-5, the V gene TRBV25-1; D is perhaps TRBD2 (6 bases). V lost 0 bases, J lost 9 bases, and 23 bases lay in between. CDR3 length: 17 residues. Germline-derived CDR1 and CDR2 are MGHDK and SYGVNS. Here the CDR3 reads CASSEYLPKGRGFAQYF. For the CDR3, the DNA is TGTGCCAGCAGTGAATATCTGCCGAAGGGGCGGGGATTCGCCCAGTACTTC.

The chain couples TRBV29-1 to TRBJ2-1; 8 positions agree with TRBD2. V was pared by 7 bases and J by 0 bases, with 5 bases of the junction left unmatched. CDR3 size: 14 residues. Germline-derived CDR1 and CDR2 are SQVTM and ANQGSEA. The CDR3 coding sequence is TGCAGCGAATTAGCGGGGTCCTCCTACAATGAGCAGTTCTTC. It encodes CSELAGSSYNEQFF.

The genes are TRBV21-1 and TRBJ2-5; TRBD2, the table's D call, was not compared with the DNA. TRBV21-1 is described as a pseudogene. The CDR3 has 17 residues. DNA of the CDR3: TGTGCCAGCAGCAAAGACTGGTCCTCCAAGTACCAAGAGACCCAGTACTTC. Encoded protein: CASSKDWSSKYQETQYF.

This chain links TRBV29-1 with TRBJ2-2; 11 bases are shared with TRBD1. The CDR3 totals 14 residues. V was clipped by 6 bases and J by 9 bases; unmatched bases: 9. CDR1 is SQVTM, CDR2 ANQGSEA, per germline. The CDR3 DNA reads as TGCAGCGTGGCCGGGACAGGGGGTTTGAGGGAGCTGTTTTTT. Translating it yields CSVAGTGGLRELFF.

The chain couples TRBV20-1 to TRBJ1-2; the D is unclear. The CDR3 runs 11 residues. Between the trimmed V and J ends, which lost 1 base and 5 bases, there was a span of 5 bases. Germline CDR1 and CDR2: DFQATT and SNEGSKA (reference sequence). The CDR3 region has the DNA TGCAGTGCTAGAGCACTTTATGGCTACACCTTC. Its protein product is CSARALYGYTF.

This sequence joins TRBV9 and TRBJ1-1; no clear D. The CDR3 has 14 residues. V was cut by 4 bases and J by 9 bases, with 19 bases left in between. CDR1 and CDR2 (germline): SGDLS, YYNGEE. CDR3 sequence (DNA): TGTGCCAGCAGCACCCAAGGTGGGATGGGCCAAGCTTTCTTT. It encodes CASSTQGGMGQAFF. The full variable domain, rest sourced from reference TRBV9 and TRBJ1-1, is DSGVTQTPKHLITATGQRVTLRCSPRSGDLSVYWYQQSLDQGLQFLIQYYNGEERAKGNILERFSAQQFPDLHSELNLSSLELGDSALYFCASSTQGGMGQAFFGQGTRLTVV.

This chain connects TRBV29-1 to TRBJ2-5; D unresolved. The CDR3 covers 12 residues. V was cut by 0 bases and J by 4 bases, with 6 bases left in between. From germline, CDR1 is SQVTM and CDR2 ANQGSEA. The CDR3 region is CSVEERLETQYF. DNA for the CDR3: TGCAGCGTTGAAGAGAGGTTAGAGACCCAGTACTTC.

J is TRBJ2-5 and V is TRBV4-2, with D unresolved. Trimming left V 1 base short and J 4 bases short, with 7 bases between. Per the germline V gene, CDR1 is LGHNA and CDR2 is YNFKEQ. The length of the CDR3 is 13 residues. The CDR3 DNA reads TGTGCCAGCAGCCAAGGCCCCCTAGAGACCCAGTACTTC. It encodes CASSQGPLETQYF.

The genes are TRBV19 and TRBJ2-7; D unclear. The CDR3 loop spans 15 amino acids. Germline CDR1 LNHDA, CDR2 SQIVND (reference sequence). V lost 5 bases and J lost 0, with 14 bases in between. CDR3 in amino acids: CASSPGPASSYEQYF. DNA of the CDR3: TGTGCCAGTAGTCCCGGACCGGCGAGCTCCTACGAGCAGTACTTC.

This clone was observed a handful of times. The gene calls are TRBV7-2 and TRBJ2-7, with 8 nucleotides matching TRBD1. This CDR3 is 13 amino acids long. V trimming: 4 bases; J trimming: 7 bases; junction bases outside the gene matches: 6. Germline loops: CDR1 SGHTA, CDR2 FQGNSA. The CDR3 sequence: CASSSQGAGEQYF. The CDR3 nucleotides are TGTGCCAGCAGCTCTCAGGGGGCAGGGGAGCAGTACTTC.

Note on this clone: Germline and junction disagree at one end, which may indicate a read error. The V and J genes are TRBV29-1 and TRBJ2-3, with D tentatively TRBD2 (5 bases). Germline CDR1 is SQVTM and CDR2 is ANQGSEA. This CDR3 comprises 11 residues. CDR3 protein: CSVDLGRGDTF. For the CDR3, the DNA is TGCAGCGTTGATCTCGGCCGGGGTGATACTTTT.

The CDR3 bases are TGCAGCGCTGTGGGAACTGGAAACACCATATATTTT. Encoded protein: CSAVGTGNTIYF. The J gene is TRBJ1-3, the V gene TRBV29-1; D gene unclear. Between the trimmed V and J ends, which lost 7 bases and 2 bases, there was a span of 9 bases. The germline V gene encodes CDR1 SQVTM and CDR2 ANQGSEA. The CDR3 has 12 residues. Using reference TRBV29-1 and TRBJ1-3 for the parts outside the CDR3, the full variable domain is SAVISQKPSRDICQRGTSLTIQCQVDSQVTMMFWYRQQPGQSLTLIATANQGSEATYESGFVIDKFPISRPNLTFSTLTVSNMSPEDSSIYLCSAVGTGNTIYFGEGSWLTVV.

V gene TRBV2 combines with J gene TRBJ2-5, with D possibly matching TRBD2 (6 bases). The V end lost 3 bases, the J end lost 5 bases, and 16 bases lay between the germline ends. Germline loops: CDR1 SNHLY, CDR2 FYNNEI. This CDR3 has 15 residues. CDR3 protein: CASSDRLGGVETQYF. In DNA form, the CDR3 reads TGTGCCAGCAGTGATAGGCTCGGAGGGGTGGAGACCCAGTACTTC.

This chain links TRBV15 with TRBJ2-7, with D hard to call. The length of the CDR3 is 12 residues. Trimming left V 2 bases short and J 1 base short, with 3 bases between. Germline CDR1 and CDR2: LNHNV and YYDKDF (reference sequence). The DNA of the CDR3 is TGTGCCACCAGCAGATCATCCTACGAGCAGTACTTC. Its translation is CATSRSSYEQYF.

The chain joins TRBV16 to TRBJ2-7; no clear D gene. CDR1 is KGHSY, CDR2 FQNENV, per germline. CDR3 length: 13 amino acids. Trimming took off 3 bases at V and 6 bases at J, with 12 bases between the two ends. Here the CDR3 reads CASSHSDGSEQYF. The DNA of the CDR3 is TGTGCCAGCAGCCACTCGGACGGATCCGAGCAGTACTTC. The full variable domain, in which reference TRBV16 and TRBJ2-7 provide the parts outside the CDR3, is GEEVAQTPKHLVRGEGQKAKLYCAPIKGHSYVFWYQQVLKNEFKFLISFQNENVFDETGMPKERFSAKCLPNSPCSLEIQATKLEDSAVYFCASSHSDGSEQYFGPGTRLTVT.

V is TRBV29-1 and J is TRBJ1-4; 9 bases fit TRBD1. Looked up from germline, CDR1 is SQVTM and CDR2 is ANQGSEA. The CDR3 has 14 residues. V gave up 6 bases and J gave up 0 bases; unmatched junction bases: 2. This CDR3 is CSVRQGATNEKLFF. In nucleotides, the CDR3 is TGCAGCGTGCGACAGGGGGCAACTAATGAAAAACTGTTTTTT. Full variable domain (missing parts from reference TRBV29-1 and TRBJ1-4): SAVISQKPSRDICQRGTSLTIQCQVDSQVTMMFWYRQQPGQSLTLIATANQGSEATYESGFVIDKFPISRPNLTFSTLTVSNMSPEDSSIYLCSVRQGATNEKLFFGSGTQLSVL.

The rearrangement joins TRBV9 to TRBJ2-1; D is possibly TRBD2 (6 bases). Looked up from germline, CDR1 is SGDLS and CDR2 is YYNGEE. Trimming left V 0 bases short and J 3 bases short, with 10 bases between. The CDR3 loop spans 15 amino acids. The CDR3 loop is CASSVGGADYNEQFF. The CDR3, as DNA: TGTGCCAGCAGCGTAGGCGGGGCCGACTACAATGAGCAGTTCTTC.

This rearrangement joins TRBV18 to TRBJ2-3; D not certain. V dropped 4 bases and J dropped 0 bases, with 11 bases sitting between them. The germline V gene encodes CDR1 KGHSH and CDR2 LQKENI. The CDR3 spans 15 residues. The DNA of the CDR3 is TGTGCCAGCTCACGGTCTGAGACTAGCACAGATACGCAGTATTTT. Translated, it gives CASSRSETSTDTQYF.